A single count supports the clone carrying this T cell receptor (beta chain). The data originate from a study of blood T cell repertoires in COVID-19. Across the whole study: COVID-19 samples collected from the United States, Italy and Spain covered acute and convalescent phases. Nucleic acid was either cDNA or gDNA, and it came from T cells, B-cell-depleted T cells, or PBMCs.

In the study's own analysis: Amplification of reference gene primers provided the estimated nucleated cell counts. The method was immunoSEQ multiplex PCR; TCRdb's version includes in-frame clones alone and lacks a portion of them. The V and J calls and the clone size are those of that table, but D and trimming were determined from the DNA. The sample consists of 100,000 or so clones, about 89% of them appearing once. Germline CDR1 SGHRS, CDR2 YFSETQ. This CDR3 comprises 13 residues. Deletions cut 5 bases from V and 8 bases from J, with 14 bases between. Sequenced input: peripheral blood. The gene calls are TRBV5-1 and TRBJ1-5; D is possibly TRBD1 (5 bases). This receptor was identified in a man in his fifties with acute or convalescent COVID-19. The DNA for the CDR3 is TGCGCCAGCAGTTCTATTCCGGGGGAGCCCCAGCATTTT. Translated: CASSSIPGEPQHF.